One and the same sample provided the 21 T cell receptor beta chains below, sequenced in a study of graft-versus-host responses after intestinal transplantation. Sequencing used immunoSEQ multiplex PCR; TCRdb keeps in-frame clones, though not all of them. The data show about 50,000 clones, roughly 80% seen once. No antigen has been assigned to these receptors. Sequencing used unstimulated CD4+ T cells sorted from spleen or lymph node cells, obtained before transplant. Receptor source: a human donor who was the organ donor for an intestinal transplant.

To note about this clone: At the DNA level, this CDR3 is encoded by other sequences in the same sample as well. The chain is built from TRBV6-7 and TRBJ2-5; 7 nucleotides match TRBD2. TRBV6-7 belongs to the ORF category, with a function that is uncertain. J gave up 5 bases and V 5 bases, and 11 bases lay outside the gene matches. This CDR3 has 15 amino acids. The CDR3 DNA reads as TGTGCCAGCAGTATATGGGGTCGGCGGGGGGAGACCCAGTACTTC. Translating gives CASSIWGRRGETQYF.

V usage is TRBV5-1 and J usage is TRBJ2-3, with 12 bases matching TRBD2. Unmatched junction bases numbered 6, after V lost 0 bases and J lost 1 base. In germline, CDR1 is SGHRS, CDR2 YFSETQ. The CDR3 loop spans 18 amino acids. CDR3 in amino acids: CASSLELAGGFGTDTQYF. As DNA, the CDR3 is TGCGCCAGCAGCTTGGAACTAGCGGGGGGTTTTGGCACAGATACGCAGTATTTT.

This chain joins TRBV30 and TRBJ2-6, with D unresolved. V lost 5 bases to trimming and J lost 0 bases, with 8 bases between them. Germline V lookup: CDR1 GTSNPN, CDR2 SVGIG (reference sequence). This CDR3 comprises 14 residues. The CDR3 DNA sequence: TGTGCCTGGTCACTTTACTCTGGGGCCAACGTCCTGACTTTC. This encodes CAWSLYSGANVLTF.

This clone has a single count. V is TRBV5-4 and J is TRBJ1-2; no reliable D call. There are 15 residues in the CDR3. V lost 2 bases to trimming and J lost 8 bases, with 19 bases between them. Germline assignment: CDR1 SGHNT and CDR2 YYREEE (reference sequence). CDR3 loop: CASSFRGVGNFGYTF. The DNA of the CDR3 is TGTGCCAGCAGCTTCCGGGGAGTGGGAAACTTCGGCTACACCTTC.

The V call is TRBV6-5, the J call TRBJ1-3; 7 bases are shared with TRBD1. With 6 bases clipped from V and 0 bases from J, the junction kept 5 bases outside the gene matches. The CDR3 has 15 amino acids. The V gene's germline CDR1 is MNHEY and CDR2 SVGAGI. CDR3 amino acids: CASSGTAFSGNTIYF. In DNA, the CDR3 is TGTGCCAGCAGCGGGACAGCTTTCTCTGGAAACACCATATATTTT.

The chain carries TRBV6-1 and TRBJ1-1; no definite D call. V lost 8 bases to trimming and J lost 3 bases, with 4 bases between them. Germline CDR1 reads MNHNS; CDR2 reads SASEGT. CDR3 length equals 10 residues. CDR3 sequence: CASGYTEAFF. The CDR3 DNA is TGTGCCAGCGGTTACACTGAAGCTTTCTTT.

This chain links TRBV10-3 with TRBJ2-7, with TRBD2 as a possible D gene (5 bases). In germline, CDR1 is ENHRY, CDR2 SYGVKD. The length of the CDR3 is 12 residues. The V and J ends lost 5 bases and 7 bases respectively, with 12 bases between them. CDR3 sequence (DNA): TGTGCCATCAGTAGGGTTTCGGGGGAGCAGTACTTC. It encodes CAISRVSGEQYF.

The chain employs TRBV5-1 and TRBJ1-2; no firm D call. The V gene's germline CDR1 is SGHRS and CDR2 YFSETQ. Trimming took off 0 bases at V and 3 bases at J, with 12 bases between the two ends. This CDR3 has 15 amino acids. DNA for the CDR3: TGCGCCAGCAGCTTGGGTGAGGGCTTAGACTATGGCTACACCTTC. Amino acid sequence: CASSLGEGLDYGYTF.

This clone has only one observation. The rearrangement links TRBV7-8 to TRBJ2-2; D is unclear. The CDR3 consists of 13 residues. V lost 4 bases to trimming and J lost 3 bases, with 6 bases between them. Germline V gene sequence: CDR1 SGHVS, CDR2 FQNEAQ. CDR3 loop: CASSSRYTGELFF. The CDR3 nucleotides are TGTGCCAGCAGCTCCCGATACACCGGGGAGCTGTTTTTT.

In DNA, the CDR3 is TGTGCCAGCACCCTCGCCGGGAACTCCTACAATGAGCAGTTCTTC. This gives the protein CASTLAGNSYNEQFF. The J gene is TRBJ2-1, the V gene TRBV7-9; D may be TRBD2 (5 bases). The CDR3 is 15 residues long. Between the trimmed V and J ends, which lost 7 bases and 0 bases, there was a span of 13 bases. In germline, CDR1 is SEHNR, CDR2 FQNEAQ (reference sequence).

The table lists this clone with a few counts. The CDR3 sequence is CASSFGGAGANVLTF. CDR3 nucleotide sequence: TGTGCCAGCAGCTTTGGAGGGGCTGGGGCCAACGTCCTGACTTTC. The chain uses TRBV7-2 and TRBJ2-6; TRBD2 might be the D (6 bases). V was trimmed by 3 bases and J by 2 bases, leaving 8 bases between them. The CDR3 is 15 residues long. From germline, CDR1 is SGHTA and CDR2 FQGNSA.

The genes are TRBV7-9 and TRBJ1-1, with unresolved D. Germline CDR1 SEHNR, CDR2 FQNEAQ (reference sequence). V was clipped by 5 bases and J by 2 bases, with 3 bases between them. CDR3 length equals 11 residues. The CDR3 loop is CASSENTEAFF. The CDR3 nucleotides are TGTGCCAGCAGCGAAAACACTGAAGCTTTCTTT.

The rearrangement links TRBV6-8 to TRBJ1-4; D uncertain. V was pared by 6 bases and J by 7 bases, with 6 bases between. The germline V gene has CDR1 MNHGY and CDR2 SAAAGT. CDR3 length: 11 amino acids. Here the CDR3 reads CASSRGEKLFF. The CDR3, as DNA: TGTGCCAGCAGCAGAGGTGAAAAACTGTTTTTT.

This chain's CDR3 is CASSPGLAYNEQFF. The CDR3 nucleotides read TGTGCCAGCAGTCCGGGACTAGCCTACAATGAGCAGTTCTTC. The chain recombines TRBV6-5 with TRBJ2-1, with TRBD2 matching 8 bases. Per germline, CDR1 MNHEY and CDR2 SVGAGI. J lost 2 bases, V lost 5 bases, and 2 bases had no gene match. The CDR3 is 14 residues long.

The chain links TRBV11-3 to TRBJ2-1; D ambiguous. V lost 7 bases, J lost 4 bases, and 11 bases lay in between. Germline assignment: CDR1 SGHNT and CDR2 YENEEA. CDR3 size: 13 residues. The CDR3 coding sequence is TGTGCCAGCACAACTCCCCCTTACAATGAGCAGTTCTTC. It specifies CASTTPPYNEQFF.

J is TRBJ2-6 and V is TRBV7-2; tentative D call: TRBD1 (6 bases). Trimming stripped 4 bases from V and 3 bases from J, with 13 bases between. Germline lookup yields CDR1 SGHTA and CDR2 FQGNSA. The CDR3 loop spans 16 amino acids. The CDR3 protein is CASSSAQGYGANVLTF. The CDR3 DNA reads TGTGCCAGCAGCTCAGCGCAGGGGTATGGGGCCAACGTCCTGACTTTC.

The gene calls are TRBV5-6 and TRBJ2-7; D unclear. The V end was cut by 0 bases, the J end by 4 bases, with 8 bases between. The CDR3 contains 13 residues. Germline V CDR1 and CDR2: SGHDT, YYEEEE. The CDR3 DNA reads TGTGCCAGCAGCTTGGTATCCGATTACGAGCAGTACTTC. As protein: CASSLVSDYEQYF.

V gene TRBV5-6 combines with J gene TRBJ2-3, with 8 bases lining up with TRBD2. The CDR3 consists of 18 residues. Germline-derived CDR1 and CDR2 are SGHDT and YYEEEE. V gave up 4 bases and J gave up 3 bases; unmatched junction bases: 16. CDR3 region: CASSQQFKAGARTDTQYF. The CDR3 coding sequence is TGTGCCAGCAGCCAACAATTTAAAGCGGGGGCAAGGACAGATACGCAGTATTTT.

The gene calls are TRBV4-3 and TRBJ2-3; the D gene is possibly TRBD2 (7 bases). The V end was cut by 1 base, the J end by 4 bases, with 9 bases between. This CDR3 contains 14 residues. CDR1 is LGHNA and CDR2 is YSLEER in the germline V gene. The chain's CDR3 is CASSQGGGPDTQYF. The CDR3 DNA follows: TGCGCCAGCAGCCAAGGGGGGGGGCCAGATACGCAGTATTTT.

This CDR3 reads CTSSQDETDYGYTF. CDR3 nucleotides: TGCACCAGCAGCCAAGATGAAACGGACTATGGCTACACCTTC. V is TRBV1 and J is TRBJ1-2. TRBV1 is assigned pseudogene status. The CDR3 is made up of 14 amino acids.

This chain uses TRBV6-4 with TRBJ2-3; 11 bases map to TRBD2. The germline CDR1 and CDR2 sequences are MRHNA and SNTAGT. V dropped 3 bases and J dropped 4; count of bases not matched to a gene: 0. The CDR3 is 14 amino acids. CDR3: CASSELAGADTQYF. In DNA, the CDR3 is TGTGCCAGCAGTGAACTAGCGGGAGCAGATACGCAGTATTTT.